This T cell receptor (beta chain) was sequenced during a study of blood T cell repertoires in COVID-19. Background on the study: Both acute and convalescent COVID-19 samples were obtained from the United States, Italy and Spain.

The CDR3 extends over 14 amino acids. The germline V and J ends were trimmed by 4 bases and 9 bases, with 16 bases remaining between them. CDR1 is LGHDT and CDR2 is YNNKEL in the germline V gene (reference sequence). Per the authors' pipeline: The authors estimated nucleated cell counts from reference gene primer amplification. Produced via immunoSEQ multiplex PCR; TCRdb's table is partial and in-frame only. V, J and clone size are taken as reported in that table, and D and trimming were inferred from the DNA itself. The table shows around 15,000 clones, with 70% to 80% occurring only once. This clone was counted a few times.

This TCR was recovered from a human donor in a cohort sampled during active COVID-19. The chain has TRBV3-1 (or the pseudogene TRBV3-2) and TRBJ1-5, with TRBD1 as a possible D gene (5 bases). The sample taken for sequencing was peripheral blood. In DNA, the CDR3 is TGTGCCAGCAGCCCTACAAAGGGGTCCACGCCCCAGCATTTT. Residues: CASSPTKGSTPQHF.